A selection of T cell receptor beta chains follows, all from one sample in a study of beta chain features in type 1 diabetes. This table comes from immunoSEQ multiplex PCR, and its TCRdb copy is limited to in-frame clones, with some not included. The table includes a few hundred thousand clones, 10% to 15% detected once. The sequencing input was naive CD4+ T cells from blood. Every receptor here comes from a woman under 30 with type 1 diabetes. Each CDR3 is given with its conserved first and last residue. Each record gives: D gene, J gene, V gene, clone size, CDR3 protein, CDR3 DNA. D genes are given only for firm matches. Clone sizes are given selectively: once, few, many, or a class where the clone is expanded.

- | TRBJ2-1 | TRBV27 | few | CASSPPSFSSYNEQFF | TGTGCCAGCAGTCCTCCCTCCTTCAGCTCCTACAATGAGCAGTTCTTC
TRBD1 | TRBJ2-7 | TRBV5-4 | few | CASSPRGTGGDEQYF | TGTGCCAGCAGCCCTAGGGGGACAGGGGGCGACGAGCAGTACTTC
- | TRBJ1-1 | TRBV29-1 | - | CSVSDRNTEAFF | TGCAGCGTCTCCGACAGGAACACTGAAGCTTTCTTT
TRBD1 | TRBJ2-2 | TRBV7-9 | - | CASSPRTGSNTGELFF | TGTGCCAGCAGCCCGAGGACAGGGTCGAACACCGGGGAGCTGTTTTTT
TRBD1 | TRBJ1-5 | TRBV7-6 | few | CASSLQTGGNQPQHF | TGTGCCAGCAGCTTACAAACAGGGGGCAATCAGCCCCAGCATTTT
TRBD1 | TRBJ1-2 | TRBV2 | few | CASSRQGEDGYTF | TGTGCCAGCAGTAGGCAGGGGGAAGATGGCTACACCTTC
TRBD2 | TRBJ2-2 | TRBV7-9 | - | CASSPLASGITGELFF | TGTGCCAGCAGCCCCCTGGCTAGCGGTATTACCGGGGAGCTGTTTTTT
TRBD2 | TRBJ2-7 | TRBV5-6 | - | CASSSILAGVYEQYF | TGTGCCAGCAGCTCGATACTAGCGGGAGTCTACGAGCAGTACTTC
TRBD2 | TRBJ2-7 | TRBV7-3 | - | CASSAGTSGPGEQYF | TGTGCCAGCAGCGCCGGGACTAGCGGTCCGGGTGAGCAGTACTTC
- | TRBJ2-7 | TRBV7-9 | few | CASSLSRVYEQYF | TGTGCCAGCAGCTTATCCAGGGTCTACGAGCAGTACTTC
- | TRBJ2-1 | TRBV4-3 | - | CASSQQVGYEQFF | TGCGCCAGCAGCCAACAGGTTGGATATGAGCAGTTCTTC
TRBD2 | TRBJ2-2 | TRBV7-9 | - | CASSAGLAGVGNTGELFF | TGTGCCAGCAGCGCGGGACTAGCGGGAGTAGGGAACACCGGGGAGCTGTTTTTT
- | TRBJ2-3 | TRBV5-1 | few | CASSPSDPGDTQYF | TGCGCCAGCAGCCCTTCGGACCCAGGGGATACGCAGTATTTT
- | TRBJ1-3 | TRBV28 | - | CASSLFTSLTIYF | TGTGCCAGCAGTTTATTTACCAGTCTCACCATATATTTT
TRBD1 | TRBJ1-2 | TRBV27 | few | CASSLRTGVGYGYTF | TGTGCCAGCAGTCTCCGGACAGGGGTGGGCTATGGCTACACCTTC
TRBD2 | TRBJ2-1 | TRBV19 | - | CASSPSGIFSNEQFF | TGTGCCAGTAGTCCTAGCGGGATATTCTCCAATGAGCAGTTCTTC
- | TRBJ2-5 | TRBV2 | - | CASRGQPQETQYF | TGTGCCAGCAGAGGACAGCCGCAAGAGACCCAGTACTTC
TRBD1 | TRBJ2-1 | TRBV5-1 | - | CASSARTGGSYNEQFF | TGCGCCAGCAGCGCCCGGACAGGGGGGTCCTACAATGAGCAGTTCTTC
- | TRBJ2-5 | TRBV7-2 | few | CASSQYTSSDWSQETQYF | TGTGCCAGCAGCCAATATACTAGCTCAGACTGGTCACAAGAGACCCAGTACTTC
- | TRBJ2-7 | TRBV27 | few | CASSLGHAYEQYF | TGTGCCAGCAGTTTGGGCCATGCCTACGAGCAGTACTTC
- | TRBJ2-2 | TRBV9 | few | CASSAIVGAGELFF | TGTGCCAGCAGCGCCATAGTAGGGGCCGGGGAGCTGTTTTTT
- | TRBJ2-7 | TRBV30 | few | CAFYAAQGSAEQYF | TGTGCCTTCTATGCAGCACAGGGATCTGCCGAGCAGTACTTC
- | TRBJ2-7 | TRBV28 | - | CASSYYYEQYF | TGTGCCAGCAGTTACTACTACGAGCAGTACTTC
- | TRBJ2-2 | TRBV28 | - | CASRVATGELFF | TGTGCCAGCAGGGTGGCCACCGGGGAGCTGTTTTTT
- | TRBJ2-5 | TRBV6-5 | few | CASSYRQGRETQYF | TGTGCCAGCAGTTACCGGCAGGGGCGAGAGACCCAGTACTTC
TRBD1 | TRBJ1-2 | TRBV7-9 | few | CASSLAARQGTNYGYTF | TGTGCCAGCAGCTTAGCGGCCCGACAGGGTACTAACTATGGCTACACCTTC
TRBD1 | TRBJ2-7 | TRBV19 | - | CASSAPGQGFYEQYF | TGTGCCAGTAGTGCCCCGGGACAGGGGTTTTACGAGCAGTACTTC
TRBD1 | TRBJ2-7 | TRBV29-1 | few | CSVADRASYEQYF | TGCAGCGTTGCCGACAGGGCATCCTACGAGCAGTACTTC
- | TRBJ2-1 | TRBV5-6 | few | CASSPPGREQFF | TGTGCCAGCAGCCCCCCTGGTCGGGAGCAGTTCTTC
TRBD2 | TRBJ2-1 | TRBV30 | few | CAWSPPGGGRQEFF | TGTGCCTGGAGCCCTCCGGGGGGCGGGAGGCAGGAGTTCTTC
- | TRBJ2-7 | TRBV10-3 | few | CAISERGNEQYF | TGTGCCATCAGTGAGCGGGGGAACGAGCAGTACTTC
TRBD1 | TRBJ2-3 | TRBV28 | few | CASSFTGGAGTDTQYF | TGTGCCAGCAGTTTCACAGGGGGCGCGGGCACAGATACGCAGTATTTT
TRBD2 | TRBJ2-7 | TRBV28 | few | CASSSPSGLAYEQYF | TGTGCCAGCAGTTCACCATCGGGACTAGCCTACGAGCAGTACTTC
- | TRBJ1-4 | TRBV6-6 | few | CASLGSATNEKLFF | TGTGCCAGCCTCGGTAGTGCAACTAATGAAAAACTGTTTTTT
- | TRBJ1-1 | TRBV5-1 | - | CASSSQGIAEAFF | TGCGCCAGCAGCTCCCAGGGGATCGCTGAAGCTTTCTTT
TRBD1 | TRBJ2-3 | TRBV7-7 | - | CASSFGQGTDTQYF | TGTGCCAGCAGCTTCGGACAGGGCACAGATACGCAGTATTTT
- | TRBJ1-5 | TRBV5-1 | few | CASSPPQHF | TGCGCCAGCAGCCCTCCCCAGCATTTT
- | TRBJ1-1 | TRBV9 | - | CASSPRRNTEAFF | TGTGCCAGCAGCCCCAGGCGCAACACTGAAGCTTTCTTT
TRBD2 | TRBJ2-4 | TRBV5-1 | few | CASSPGLLAKNIQYF | TGCGCCAGCAGCCCGGGACTACTAGCCAAAAACATTCAGTACTTC
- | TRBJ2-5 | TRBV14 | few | CASSRVEETQYF | TGTGCCAGCAGCCGAGTAGAGGAGACCCAGTACTTC